This TCR beta chain comes out of a study of radiotherapy plus CTLA-4 blockade in lung cancer. Study as a whole: Objective responses were documented in 15% to 20% of patients, with disease control in approximately 32%.

This clone was seen a handful of times. Here immunoSEQ multiplex PCR was the method, and the copy in TCRdb shows in-frame clones only, minus some. The sample holds more than 40,000 clones, 60% to 80% seen once. This CDR3 has 15 amino acids. Trimming shortened V by 3 bases and J by 1 base, and 13 bases separated the two germline ends. Germline lookup yields CDR1 SGHRS and CDR2 YFSETQ. This clonotype was sampled from a human donor with non-small cell lung cancer who had stable disease on radiotherapy plus ipilimumab. The genes are TRBV5-1 and TRBJ1-2; the D gene is possibly TRBD1 (5 bases). Sequenced here: peripheral blood, sampled from a patient treated with radiotherapy plus ipilimumab. The CDR3 here is CASSSGDLYNYGYTF. The DNA of the CDR3 is TGCGCCAGCAGCTCGGGGGACTTATATAACTATGGCTACACCTTC.